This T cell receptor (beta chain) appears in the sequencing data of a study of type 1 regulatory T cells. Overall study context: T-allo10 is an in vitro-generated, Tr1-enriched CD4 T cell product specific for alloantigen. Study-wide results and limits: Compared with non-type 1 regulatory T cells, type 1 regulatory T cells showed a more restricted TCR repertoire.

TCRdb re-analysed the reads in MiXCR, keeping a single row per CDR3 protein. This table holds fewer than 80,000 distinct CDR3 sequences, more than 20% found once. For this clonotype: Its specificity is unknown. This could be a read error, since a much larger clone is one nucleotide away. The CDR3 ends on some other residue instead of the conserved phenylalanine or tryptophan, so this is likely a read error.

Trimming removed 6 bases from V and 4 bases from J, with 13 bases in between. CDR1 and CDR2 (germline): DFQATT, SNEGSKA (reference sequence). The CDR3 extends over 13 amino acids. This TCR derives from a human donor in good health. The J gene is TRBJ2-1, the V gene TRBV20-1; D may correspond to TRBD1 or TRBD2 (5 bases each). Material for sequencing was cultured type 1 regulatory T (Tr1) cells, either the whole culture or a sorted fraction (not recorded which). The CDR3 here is CSATDGIYNEQFS. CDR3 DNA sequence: TGCAGTGCGACAGACGGGATTTACAATGAGCAGTTCTCC.